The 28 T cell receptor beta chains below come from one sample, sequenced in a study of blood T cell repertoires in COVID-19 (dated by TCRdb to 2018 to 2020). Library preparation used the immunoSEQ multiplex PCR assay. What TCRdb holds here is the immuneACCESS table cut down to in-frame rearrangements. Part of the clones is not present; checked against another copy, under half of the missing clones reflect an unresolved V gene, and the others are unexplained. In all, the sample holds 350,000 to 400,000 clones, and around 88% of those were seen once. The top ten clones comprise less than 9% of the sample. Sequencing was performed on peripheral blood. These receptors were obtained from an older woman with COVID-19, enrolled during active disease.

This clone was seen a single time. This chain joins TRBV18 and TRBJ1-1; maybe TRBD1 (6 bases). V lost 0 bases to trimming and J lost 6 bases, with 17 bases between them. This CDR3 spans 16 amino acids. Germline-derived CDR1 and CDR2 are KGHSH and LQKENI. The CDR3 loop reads CASSPPEQGPGSEAFF. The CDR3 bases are TGTGCCAGCTCACCACCTGAACAGGGCCCGGGGTCTGAAGCTTTCTTT.

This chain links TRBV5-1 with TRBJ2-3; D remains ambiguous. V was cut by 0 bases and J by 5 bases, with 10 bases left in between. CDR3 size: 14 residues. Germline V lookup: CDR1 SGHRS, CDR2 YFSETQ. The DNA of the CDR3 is TGCGCCAGCAGCTTGGCTCAATCAGAAGATACGCAGTATTTT. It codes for CASSLAQSEDTQYF.

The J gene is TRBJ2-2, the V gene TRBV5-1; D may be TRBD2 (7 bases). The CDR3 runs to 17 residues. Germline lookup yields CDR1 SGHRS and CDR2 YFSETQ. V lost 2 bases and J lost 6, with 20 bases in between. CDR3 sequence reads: CASSLSRGAFLPGELFF. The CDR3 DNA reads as TGCGCCAGCAGCTTAAGTCGGGGGGCCTTTTTACCCGGGGAGCTGTTTTTT.

The CDR3: CASSLLGRGAIGVWDEQFF. CDR3 coding DNA: TGTGCCAGCAGCCTCCTCGGGAGAGGGGCGATAGGAGTCTGGGATGAGCAGTTCTTC. This chain connects TRBV21-1 to TRBJ2-1; the table assigns TRBD2, which was not confirmed against the DNA. TRBV21-1 represents a pseudogene. This CDR3 spans 19 amino acids.

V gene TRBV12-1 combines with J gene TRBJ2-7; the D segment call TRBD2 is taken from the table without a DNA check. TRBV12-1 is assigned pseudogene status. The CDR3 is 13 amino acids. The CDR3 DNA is TGTGCCAGCAGCTTTTTGGCGGGGGACGAGCAGTACTTC. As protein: CASSFLAGDEQYF.

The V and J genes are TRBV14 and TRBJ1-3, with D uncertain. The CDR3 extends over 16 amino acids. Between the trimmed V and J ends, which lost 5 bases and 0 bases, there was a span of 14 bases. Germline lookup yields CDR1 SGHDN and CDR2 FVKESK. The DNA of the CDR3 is TGTGCCAGCAGCTCTGGGTTTGGGAGCTCTGGAAACACCATATATTTT. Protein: CASSSGFGSSGNTIYF.

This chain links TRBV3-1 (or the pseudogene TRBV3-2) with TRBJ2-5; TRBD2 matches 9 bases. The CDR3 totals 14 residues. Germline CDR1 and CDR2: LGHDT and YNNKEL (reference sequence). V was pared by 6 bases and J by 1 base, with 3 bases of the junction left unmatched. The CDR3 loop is CASSSSGAQETQYF. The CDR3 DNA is TGTGCCAGCAGTTCTAGCGGGGCCCAAGAGACCCAGTACTTC.

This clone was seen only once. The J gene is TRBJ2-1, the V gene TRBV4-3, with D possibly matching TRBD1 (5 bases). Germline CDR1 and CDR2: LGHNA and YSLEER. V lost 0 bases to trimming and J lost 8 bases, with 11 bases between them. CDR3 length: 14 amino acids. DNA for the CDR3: TGCGCCAGCAGCCAAGATGATAGCAGGGATGAGCAGTTCTTC. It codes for CASSQDDSRDEQFF.

Here the CDR3 DNA reads TGTGCCAGCAGCTTAGACAGGGGCAATTTATGGCAGTACTTC. This sequence encodes CASSLDRGNLWQYF. The chain has TRBV11-2 and TRBJ2-7; D perhaps matches TRBD1 (6 bases). The CDR3 sequence is 14 residues long. CDR1 and CDR2 (germline): SGHAT, FQNNGV. With 0 bases removed from V and 9 bases from J, the gap between germline ends came to 15 bases.

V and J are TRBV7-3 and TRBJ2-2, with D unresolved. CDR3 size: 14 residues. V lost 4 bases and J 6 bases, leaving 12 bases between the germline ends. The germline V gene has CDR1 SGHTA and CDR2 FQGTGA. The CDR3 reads CASSSYYGSGELFF. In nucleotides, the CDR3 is TGTGCCAGCAGCTCCTATTACGGGTCCGGGGAGCTGTTTTTT.

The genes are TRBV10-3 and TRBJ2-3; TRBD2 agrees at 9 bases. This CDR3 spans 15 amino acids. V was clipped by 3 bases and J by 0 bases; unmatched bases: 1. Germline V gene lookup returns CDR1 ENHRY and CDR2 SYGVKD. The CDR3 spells CAISDSGGSTDTQYF. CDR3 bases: TGTGCCATCAGTGATAGCGGGGGAAGCACAGATACGCAGTATTTT.

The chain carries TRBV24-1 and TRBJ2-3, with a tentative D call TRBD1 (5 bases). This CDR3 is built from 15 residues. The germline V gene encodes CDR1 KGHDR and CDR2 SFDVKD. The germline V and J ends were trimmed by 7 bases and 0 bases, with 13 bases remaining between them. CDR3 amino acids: CATSLGDSSTDTQYF. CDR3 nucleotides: TGTGCCACCAGCCTAGGAGACAGTAGCACAGATACGCAGTATTTT.

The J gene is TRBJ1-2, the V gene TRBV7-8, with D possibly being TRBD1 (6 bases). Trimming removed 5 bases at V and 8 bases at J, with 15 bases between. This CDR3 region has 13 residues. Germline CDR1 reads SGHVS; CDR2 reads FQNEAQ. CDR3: CASSQGHSKGYTF. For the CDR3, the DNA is TGTGCCAGCAGCCAGGGGCATTCTAAGGGCTACACCTTC.

The DNA for the CDR3 is TGTGCCAGCAGCACCCGGGACAGCAACTACGAGCAGTACTTC. It is translated as CASSTRDSNYEQYF. The chain carries TRBV11-3 and TRBJ2-7, with 7 bases lining up with TRBD1. In germline, CDR1 is SGHNT, CDR2 YENEEA. Trimming removed 5 bases from V and 3 bases from J; junction bases left unmatched: 7. There are 14 residues in the CDR3.

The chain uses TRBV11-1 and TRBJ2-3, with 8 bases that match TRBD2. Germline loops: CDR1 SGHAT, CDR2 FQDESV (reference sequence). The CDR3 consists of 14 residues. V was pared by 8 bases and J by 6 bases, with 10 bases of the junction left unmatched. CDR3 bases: TGTGCCAGCTCAAAGCGGGGGCCGGAGGATACGCAGTATTTT. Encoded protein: CASSKRGPEDTQYF.

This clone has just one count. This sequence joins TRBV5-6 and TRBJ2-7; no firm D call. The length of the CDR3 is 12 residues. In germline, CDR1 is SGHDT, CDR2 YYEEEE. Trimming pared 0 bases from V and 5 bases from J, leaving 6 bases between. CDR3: CASSLGSDEQYF. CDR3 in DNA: TGTGCCAGCAGCTTGGGGTCGGACGAGCAGTACTTC. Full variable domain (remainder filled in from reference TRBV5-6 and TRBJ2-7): DAGVTQSPTHLIKTRGQQVTLRCSPKSGHDTVSWYQQALGQGPQFIFQYYEEEERQRGNFPDRFSGHQFPNYSSELNVNALLLGDSALYLCASSLGSDEQYFGPGTRLTVT.

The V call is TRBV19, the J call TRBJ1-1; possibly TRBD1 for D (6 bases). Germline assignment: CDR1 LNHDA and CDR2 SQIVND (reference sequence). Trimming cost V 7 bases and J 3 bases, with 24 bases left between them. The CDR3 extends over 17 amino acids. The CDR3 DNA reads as TGTGCCAGTACCCCCATCAGGGGACCTAACCGTTACACTGAAGCTTTCTTT. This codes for CASTPIRGPNRYTEAFF.

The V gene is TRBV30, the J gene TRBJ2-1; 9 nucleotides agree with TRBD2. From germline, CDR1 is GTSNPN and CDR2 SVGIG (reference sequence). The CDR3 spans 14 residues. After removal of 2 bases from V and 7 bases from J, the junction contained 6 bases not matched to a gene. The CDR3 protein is CAWSRAGGQNEQFF. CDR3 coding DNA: TGTGCCTGGAGTAGGGCGGGGGGGCAAAATGAGCAGTTCTTC.

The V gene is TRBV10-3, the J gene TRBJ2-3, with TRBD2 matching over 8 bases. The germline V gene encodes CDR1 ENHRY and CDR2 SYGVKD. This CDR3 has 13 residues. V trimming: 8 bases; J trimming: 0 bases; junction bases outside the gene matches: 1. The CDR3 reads CAILAGSTDTQYF. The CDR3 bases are TGTGCCATCCTAGCGGGTAGCACAGATACGCAGTATTTT.

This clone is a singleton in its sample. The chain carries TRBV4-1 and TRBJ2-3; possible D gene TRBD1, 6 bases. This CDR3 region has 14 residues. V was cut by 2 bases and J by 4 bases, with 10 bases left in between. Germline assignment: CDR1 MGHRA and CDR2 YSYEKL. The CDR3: CASSQQGWADTQYF. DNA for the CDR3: TGCGCCAGCAGCCAACAGGGGTGGGCAGATACGCAGTATTTT.

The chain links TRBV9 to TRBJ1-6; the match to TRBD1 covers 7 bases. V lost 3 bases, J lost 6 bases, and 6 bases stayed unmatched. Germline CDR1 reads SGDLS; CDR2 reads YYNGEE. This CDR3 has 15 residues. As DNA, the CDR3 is TGTGCCAGCAGCGCCGCGGGACAGAGTAATTCACCCCTCCACTTT. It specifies CASSAAGQSNSPLHF.

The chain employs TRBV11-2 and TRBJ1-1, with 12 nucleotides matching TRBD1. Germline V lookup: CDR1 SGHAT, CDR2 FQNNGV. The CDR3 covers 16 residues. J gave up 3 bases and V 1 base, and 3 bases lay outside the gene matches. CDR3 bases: TGTGCCAGCAGCTTAGTGGGACAGGGGGCTGACACTGAAGCTTTCTTT. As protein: CASSLVGQGADTEAFF.

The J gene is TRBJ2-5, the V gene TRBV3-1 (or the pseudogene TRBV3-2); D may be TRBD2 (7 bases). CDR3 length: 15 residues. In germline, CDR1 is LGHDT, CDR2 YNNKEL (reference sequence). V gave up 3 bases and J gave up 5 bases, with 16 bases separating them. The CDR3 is CASSHAGGPHETQYF. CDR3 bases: TGTGCCAGCAGCCATGCCGGGGGGCCTCATGAGACCCAGTACTTC.

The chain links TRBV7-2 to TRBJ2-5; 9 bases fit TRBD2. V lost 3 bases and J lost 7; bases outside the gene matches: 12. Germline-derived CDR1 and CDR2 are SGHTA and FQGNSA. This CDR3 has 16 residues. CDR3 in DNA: TGTGCCAGCAGCTTCCTGACTAGCGGCGGTGGTGGGACCCAGTACTTC. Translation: CASSFLTSGGGGTQYF.

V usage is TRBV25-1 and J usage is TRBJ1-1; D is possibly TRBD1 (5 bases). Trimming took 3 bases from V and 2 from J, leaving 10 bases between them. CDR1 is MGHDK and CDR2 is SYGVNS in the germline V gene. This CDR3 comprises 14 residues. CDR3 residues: CASSDGGANTEAFF. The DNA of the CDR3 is TGTGCCAGCAGTGATGGAGGGGCCAACACTGAAGCTTTCTTT. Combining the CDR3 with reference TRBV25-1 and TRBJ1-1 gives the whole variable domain EADIYQTPRYLVIGTGKKITLECSQTMGHDKMYWYQQDPGMELHLIHYSYGVNSTEKGDLSSESTVSRIRTEHFPLTLESARPSHTSQYLCASSDGGANTEAFFGQGTRLTVV.

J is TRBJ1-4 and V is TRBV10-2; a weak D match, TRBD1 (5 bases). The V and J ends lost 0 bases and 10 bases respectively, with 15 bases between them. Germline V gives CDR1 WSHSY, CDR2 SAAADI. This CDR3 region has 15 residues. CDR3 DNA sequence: TGCGCCAGCAGTGAGTCGCGGACATCTGGTGGAAAACTGTTTTTT. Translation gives CASSESRTSGGKLFF.

CDR3 sequence reads: CASSQGGQDTQYF. As DNA, the CDR3 is TGTGCCAGCAGCCAGGGGGGCCAAGATACGCAGTATTTT. The chain combines TRBV5-6 with TRBJ2-3, with D maybe TRBD1 (7 bases). The CDR3 is 13 residues long. V lost 4 bases and J 5 bases, leaving 11 bases between the germline ends. From germline, CDR1 is SGHDT and CDR2 YYEEEE.

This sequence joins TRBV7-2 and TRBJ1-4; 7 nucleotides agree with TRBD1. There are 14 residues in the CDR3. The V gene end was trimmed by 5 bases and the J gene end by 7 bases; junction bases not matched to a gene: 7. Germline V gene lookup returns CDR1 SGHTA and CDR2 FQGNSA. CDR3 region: CASSLGTDIEKLFF. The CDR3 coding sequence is TGTGCCAGCAGCCTCGGGACAGATATTGAAAAACTGTTTTTT. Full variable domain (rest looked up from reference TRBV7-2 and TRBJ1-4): GAGVSQSPSNKVTEKGKDVELRCDPISGHTALYWYRQSLGQGLEFLIYFQGNSAPDKSGLPSDRFSAERTGGSVSTLTIQRTQQEDSAVYLCASSLGTDIEKLFFGSGTQLSVL.